The source of this TCR beta chain is a study of early T cells in non-severe SARS-CoV-2 infection. Study overall: Alpha and beta chains were unpaired, from unsorted whole-blood bulk RNA.

Unique molecular identifiers tagged individual cDNA molecules. TCRdb ran MiXCR on the 5' RACE reads and lists one entry per CDR3 protein. The table includes tens of thousands of distinct CDR3 sequences, 8% to 10% detected once. This clonotype was seen ten or more times. Its antigen is unknown. Broader study findings: Comparison of clonotypes with VDJdb favored anti-spike CD8 responses while missing private and CD4 specificities.

This CDR3 has 14 residues. The V end lost 6 bases, the J end lost 3 bases, and 12 bases lay between the germline ends. Germline values: CDR1 MNHNS, CDR2 SASEGT. This sequence was found in an adult who was a healthcare worker with PCR-confirmed SARS-CoV-2 infection or an uninfected control (not recorded which). The gene calls are TRBV6-1 and TRBJ1-5; D remains unclear. Specimen: whole blood. CDR3 nucleotide sequence: TGTGCCAGCAGACTCGTGGCAGCCAATCAGCCCCAGCATTTT. Its translation is CASRLVAANQPQHF.